These 15 T cell receptor beta chains originate from one sample sequenced in a study of blood T cell repertoires in COVID-19. TCRdb keeps only in-frame clones here, not all; method: immunoSEQ multiplex PCR. The sample carries around 43,000 clones, approximately 90% recorded once. The specimen sequenced was peripheral blood. Receptors were obtained from a human donor in a cohort sampled during active COVID-19.

The chain employs TRBV6-4 and TRBJ2-2; 7 nucleotides align to TRBD2. Trimming removed 3 bases from V and 4 bases from J; junction bases left unmatched: 5. Germline lookup yields CDR1 MRHNA and CDR2 SNTAGT. The CDR3 totals 15 residues. The CDR3 coding sequence is TGTGCCAGCAGTGAGTCTAGCGGTATCACCGGGGAGCTGTTTTTT. As protein: CASSESSGITGELFF.

J is TRBJ2-2 and V is TRBV6-5, with D possibly TRBD2 on 5 matching bases. Germline V gene lookup returns CDR1 MNHEY and CDR2 SVGAGI. The CDR3 is 14 residues long. V dropped 4 bases and J dropped 6 bases, with 12 bases sitting between them. CDR3 region: CASSWVEGPGELFF. In DNA form, the CDR3 reads TGTGCCAGCAGTTGGGTCGAGGGTCCCGGGGAGCTGTTTTTT.

This chain joins TRBV10-3 and TRBJ2-7; TRBD2 agrees at 7 bases. The J segment lost 6 bases and the V segment lost 8 bases, leaving 16 bases of the junction unmatched. CDR3 length equals 15 residues. CDR1 and CDR2 (germline): ENHRY, SYGVKD. The CDR3 here is CAILVLSSGWIEQYF. The CDR3 region has the DNA TGTGCCATCTTAGTCCTCTCTAGCGGCTGGATCGAGCAGTACTTC.

The chain uses TRBV7-2 and TRBJ2-5; 8 bases map to TRBD2. Looked up from germline, CDR1 is SGHTA and CDR2 is FQGNSA. The junction had 2 bases not matched to a gene; V was cut back by 7 bases and J by 4 bases. This CDR3 comprises 12 residues. The DNA of the CDR3 is TGTGCCAGCACCACTAGCGGAGAGACCCAGTACTTC. Residues: CASTTSGETQYF.

The chain carries TRBV25-1 and TRBJ2-2; the D gene is possibly TRBD2 (5 bases). CDR3 size: 16 residues. Trimming pared 6 bases from V and 2 bases from J, leaving 16 bases between. Germline loops: CDR1 MGHDK, CDR2 SYGVNS. This CDR3 is CASSQLGGSNTGELFF. In nucleotides, the CDR3 is TGTGCCAGCAGCCAACTAGGAGGCTCCAACACCGGGGAGCTGTTTTTT.

This chain joins TRBV18 and TRBJ2-2, with 7 bases that match TRBD1. This CDR3 spans 13 amino acids. V trimming: 10 bases; J trimming: 4 bases; junction bases outside the gene matches: 6. Germline CDR1 KGHSH, CDR2 LQKENI. DNA for the CDR3: TGTGCCACCTTACAGGGGTTCACCGGGGAGCTGTTTTTT. This sequence encodes CATLQGFTGELFF.

The chain joins TRBV5-6 to TRBJ2-5; D uncertain. The CDR3 extends over 12 amino acids. Germline V gene sequence: CDR1 SGHDT, CDR2 YYEEEE. V was shortened by 2 bases and J by 4 bases, with 6 bases between the two germline ends. The CDR3: CASSFWAETQYF. The CDR3 nucleotides read TGTGCCAGCAGCTTCTGGGCAGAGACCCAGTACTTC.

The chain uses TRBV19 and TRBJ2-1; D not resolved. The CDR3 has 14 residues. V lost 9 bases and J lost 5, with 17 bases in between. Per germline, CDR1 LNHDA and CDR2 SQIVND (reference sequence). The CDR3 sequence: CASSFGWANNEQFF. The CDR3 DNA reads as TGTGCCAGCAGCTTTGGGTGGGCTAACAATGAGCAGTTCTTC.

The J gene is TRBJ2-7, the V gene TRBV30; TRBD2 is a possible D gene (5 bases). V was clipped by 5 bases and J by 7 bases, with 18 bases between them. CDR1 is GTSNPN, CDR2 SVGIG, per germline (reference sequence). The CDR3 has 13 residues. CDR3 bases: TGTGCCTGGGGCGTCAAGAACTCGGGGGAGCAGTACTTC. Its protein product is CAWGVKNSGEQYF.

The chain carries TRBV9 and TRBJ1-3; possibly TRBD1 for D (5 bases). V was clipped by 3 bases and J by 3 bases, with 10 bases between them. Per germline, CDR1 SGDLS and CDR2 YYNGEE. The CDR3 is 14 amino acids. The CDR3 region is CASSGGGFGNTIYF. CDR3 nucleotide sequence: TGTGCCAGCAGCGGGGGGGGTTTTGGAAACACCATATATTTT. Complete variable domain (other parts from reference TRBV9 and TRBJ1-3): DSGVTQTPKHLITATGQRVTLRCSPRSGDLSVYWYQQSLDQGLQFLIQYYNGEERAKGNILERFSAQQFPDLHSELNLSSLELGDSALYFCASSGGGFGNTIYFGEGSWLTVV.

The J gene is TRBJ2-7, the V gene TRBV12-3 or TRBV12-4; no definite D call. V was pared by 1 base and J by 3 bases, with 7 bases between. The CDR3 length is 13 residues. The CDR3: CASSLVAFYEQYF. The CDR3 DNA is TGTGCCAGCAGTTTAGTAGCCTTCTACGAGCAGTACTTC.

The gene calls are TRBV5-4 and TRBJ2-1, with 11 bases matching TRBD2. J gave up 4 bases and V 4 bases, and 4 bases lay outside the gene matches. Per the germline V gene, CDR1 is SGHNT and CDR2 is YYREEE (reference sequence). This CDR3 is built from 15 residues. CDR3 region: CASSPGLAEYNEQFF. Here the CDR3 DNA reads TGTGCCAGCAGCCCGGGACTAGCGGAGTACAATGAGCAGTTCTTC.

The J gene is TRBJ1-5, the V gene TRBV27, with 8 positions matching TRBD1. From germline, CDR1 is MNHEY and CDR2 SMNVEV (reference sequence). Trimming removed 2 bases from V and 6 bases from J; junction bases left unmatched: 6. The CDR3 runs to 15 residues. The CDR3 DNA follows: TGTGCCAGCAGTTTACAGGGGGCGGCAGGTCAGCCCCAGCATTTT. Translated: CASSLQGAAGQPQHF.

The J gene is TRBJ2-7, the V gene TRBV29-1, with 8 nucleotides matching TRBD2. Germline CDR1 SQVTM, CDR2 ANQGSEA. The junction had 16 bases not matched to a gene; V was cut back by 5 bases and J by 7 bases. The CDR3 has 15 amino acids. The CDR3 is CSVLWSGGPRPEQYF. Here the CDR3 DNA reads TGCAGCGTTCTGTGGAGCGGGGGCCCCAGGCCGGAGCAGTACTTC.

The rearrangement joins TRBV30 to TRBJ2-7, with 7 bases aligning to TRBD1. V lost 2 bases and J lost 4; bases outside the gene matches: 5. Germline assignment: CDR1 GTSNPN and CDR2 SVGIG (reference sequence). The CDR3 is 13 amino acids. This chain's CDR3 is CAWSTGVGYEQYF. The CDR3 region has the DNA TGTGCCTGGAGTACAGGGGTTGGGTACGAGCAGTACTTC.